Listed below are T cell receptor beta chains from one sample, sequenced in a study of T cells in Graves' hyperthyroidism and ophthalmopathy. TCRdb reanalysed the multiplex PCR reads using MiXCR and keeps one entry per CDR3 protein. Among 500,000 or so distinct CDR3 sequences, roughly 17% were seen once, and the ten largest hold around 17%. The material sequenced was blood. The source is a woman between 18 and 29 years old with Graves' ophthalmopathy. The CDR3 runs from the conserved cysteine through the conserved F or W. Each record gives: CDR3 DNA, CDR3 protein, J gene, V gene, D gene, clone size. The D gene is left open where the match is weak. Only some rows state a clone size, as once, few, many or a class for expanded clones.

CDR3nt: TGCGCCAGCAGCCAAGATACGGGAAGCTCCTACAATGAGCAGTTCTTC
CDR3aa: CASSQDTGSSYNEQFF
j_gene: TRBJ2-1
v_gene: TRBV4-1
d_gene: NA
abundance: NA

CDR3nt: TGTGCCTGGGACCAGGGACAGCGAGAAACTGAAGCTTTCTTT
CDR3aa: CAWDQGQRETEAFF
j_gene: TRBJ1-1
v_gene: TRBV30
d_gene: TRBD1
abundance: NA

CDR3nt: TGTGCCAGCAGGGGGAGGGGTTACAATGAGCAGTTCTTC
CDR3aa: CASRGRGYNEQFF
j_gene: TRBJ2-1
v_gene: TRBV7-6
d_gene: TRBD2
abundance: NA

CDR3nt: TGCAGTGCTATATCGACAGGTTATAATTCACCCCTCCACTTT
CDR3aa: CSAISTGYNSPLHF
j_gene: TRBJ1-6
v_gene: TRBV20-1
d_gene: NA
abundance: NA

CDR3nt: TGTGCCACCAGTGACCAAAACCTGACTAGCGGGGCAACAGATACGCAGTATTTT
CDR3aa: CATSDQNLTSGATDTQYF
j_gene: TRBJ2-3
v_gene: TRBV24-1
d_gene: TRBD2
abundance: many

CDR3nt: TGTGCCAGCAGCCCGAGACGGCTCACGAACACTGAAGCTTTCTTT
CDR3aa: CASSPRRLTNTEAFF
j_gene: TRBJ1-1
v_gene: TRBV3-1
d_gene: NA
abundance: many

CDR3nt: TGTGCCAGCAGTGTCAACGAGGGGACAGGGGGCTCCTACAATGAGCAGTTCTTC
CDR3aa: CASSVNEGTGGSYNEQFF
j_gene: TRBJ2-1
v_gene: TRBV2
d_gene: TRBD1
abundance: many

CDR3nt: TGTGCCAGCAGGCGGGACACAGTCTCTGGAAACACCATATATTTT
CDR3aa: CASRRDTVSGNTIYF
j_gene: TRBJ1-3
v_gene: TRBV28
d_gene: NA
abundance: NA

CDR3nt: TGTGCCAGCAGTTTAAGCTATGCCACAGATACGCAGTATTTT
CDR3aa: CASSLSYATDTQYF
j_gene: TRBJ2-3
v_gene: TRBV28
d_gene: NA
abundance: many

CDR3nt: TGTGCCAGCAAACTAGCGGGGGGGCTAAAATCCTACAATGAGCAGTTCTTC
CDR3aa: CASKLAGGLKSYNEQFF
j_gene: TRBJ2-1
v_gene: TRBV27
d_gene: TRBD2
abundance: many

CDR3nt: TGTGCCTGGAATGTGGGGGTAACAGGGAATGGGGCTTTCTTT
CDR3aa: CAWNVGVTGNGAFF
j_gene: TRBJ1-1
v_gene: TRBV30
d_gene: NA
abundance: few

CDR3nt: TGCAGTGCTAGAGATCTTATTCTTATCGGACTAGCGGATGGGGCCAAAAACATTCAGTACTTC
CDR3aa: CSARDLILIGLADGAKNIQYF
j_gene: TRBJ2-4
v_gene: TRBV20-1
d_gene: TRBD2
abundance: few

CDR3nt: TGCAGCGTTGAGGCGACAGGGGGTAATTCACCCCTCCACTTT
CDR3aa: CSVEATGGNSPLHF
j_gene: TRBJ1-6
v_gene: TRBV29-1
d_gene: TRBD1
abundance: NA

CDR3nt: TGCGCCAGCAGCTTCAGGGGCCCCACTGAAGCTTTCTTT
CDR3aa: CASSFRGPTEAFF
j_gene: TRBJ1-1
v_gene: TRBV5-1
d_gene: NA
abundance: many

CDR3nt: TGTGCCAGCAGGCCTACGCCGGGGAATCAGCCCCAGCATTTT
CDR3aa: CASRPTPGNQPQHF
j_gene: TRBJ1-5
v_gene: TRBV12-3/TRBV12-4
d_gene: NA
abundance: few

CDR3nt: TGTGCCAGCAGCCCGGTGGATAGCGGGACAGATACGCAGTATTTT
CDR3aa: CASSPVDSGTDTQYF
j_gene: TRBJ2-3
v_gene: TRBV6-2/TRBV6-3
d_gene: TRBD2
abundance: NA

CDR3nt: TGTGCCAGCAGCTTAAAGGCGGGAGGGCCCTACGAGCAGTACTTC
CDR3aa: CASSLKAGGPYEQYF
j_gene: TRBJ2-7
v_gene: TRBV7-3
d_gene: TRBD2
abundance: many

CDR3nt: TGTGCCAGTAACAGGGGGCAAAACTATGGCTACACCTTC
CDR3aa: CASNRGQNYGYTF
j_gene: TRBJ1-2
v_gene: TRBV19
d_gene: TRBD1
abundance: few

CDR3nt: TGTGCCAGCAGAACACAGGGGGCAAGGGACTACGAGCAGTACTTC
CDR3aa: CASRTQGARDYEQYF
j_gene: TRBJ2-7
v_gene: TRBV7-2
d_gene: TRBD1
abundance: NA

CDR3nt: TGTGCCAGCAGTCTCGCTGACTATGGCTACACCTTC
CDR3aa: CASSLADYGYTF
j_gene: TRBJ1-2
v_gene: TRBV6-2/TRBV6-3
d_gene: NA
abundance: many

CDR3nt: TGCGCCAGCAGCACGACAGGGGACCAGCCCCAGCATTTT
CDR3aa: CASSTTGDQPQHF
j_gene: TRBJ1-5
v_gene: TRBV5-1
d_gene: TRBD1
abundance: NA

CDR3nt: TGTGCCAGCAGCTCCGGACTAGTAGGGGGTGAGCAGTTCTTC
CDR3aa: CASSSGLVGGEQFF
j_gene: TRBJ2-1
v_gene: TRBV7-2
d_gene: NA
abundance: NA

CDR3nt: TGCGCCAGCAGCTTGGTCCAGAACTCCTACTCGTTGTGGCAGTTCTTC
CDR3aa: CASSLVQNSYSLWQFF
j_gene: TRBJ2-1
v_gene: TRBV5-1
d_gene: NA
abundance: NA

CDR3nt: TGTGCCAGCAGCTTATACACCGGACAGGGGTTGAACAATGAGCAGTTCTTC
CDR3aa: CASSLYTGQGLNNEQFF
j_gene: TRBJ2-1
v_gene: TRBV13
d_gene: TRBD1
abundance: few

CDR3nt: TGTGCCAGTTCCCGGGACGGGCCCTACGAGCAGTACTTC
CDR3aa: CASSRDGPYEQYF
j_gene: TRBJ2-7
v_gene: TRBV27
d_gene: NA
abundance: NA

CDR3nt: TGTGCCAGCAGTCCTTATATTCGGCGACCCCACAACAGGGAAAAAAGCTCCTACAATGAGCAGTTCTTC
CDR3aa: CASSPYIRRPHNREKSSYNEQFF
j_gene: TRBJ2-1
v_gene: TRBV28
d_gene: NA
abundance: few

CDR3nt: TGTGCCATCAGTGAGAGCGGGAGGGCCTTCAATGAGCAGTTCTTC
CDR3aa: CAISESGRAFNEQFF
j_gene: TRBJ2-1
v_gene: TRBV10-3
d_gene: TRBD2
abundance: few

CDR3nt: TGTGCCAGCAGCTCTGACCCGTATGGCACCGGGGAGCTGTTTTTT
CDR3aa: CASSSDPYGTGELFF
j_gene: TRBJ2-2
v_gene: TRBV5-6
d_gene: NA
abundance: NA

CDR3nt: TGTGCCAGCAGCGTAGATCAAGCGGGGGGCTACCTTAATGAGCAGTTCTTC
CDR3aa: CASSVDQAGGYLNEQFF
j_gene: TRBJ2-1
v_gene: TRBV9
d_gene: TRBD2
abundance: few

CDR3nt: TGTGCCTGGAGTGACATGACTAGCGGGAATGAGCAGTTCTTC
CDR3aa: CAWSDMTSGNEQFF
j_gene: TRBJ2-1
v_gene: TRBV30
d_gene: TRBD2
abundance: NA

CDR3nt: TGCAGCGCACAGAACACTGAAGCTTTCTTT
CDR3aa: CSAQNTEAFF
j_gene: TRBJ1-1
v_gene: TRBV29-1
d_gene: NA
abundance: many

CDR3nt: TGTGCCAGCAACCTATCCCCGGCAGACTACGAGCAGTACTTC
CDR3aa: CASNLSPADYEQYF
j_gene: TRBJ2-7
v_gene: TRBV3-1
d_gene: NA
abundance: few

CDR3nt: TGCGCCAGCAGCCCAGACAGCGATCAAGAGACCCAGTACTTC
CDR3aa: CASSPDSDQETQYF
j_gene: TRBJ2-5
v_gene: TRBV5-1
d_gene: NA
abundance: few

CDR3nt: TGCAGTGCTAAACAGGGGGGTATTGGCTACACCTTC
CDR3aa: CSAKQGGIGYTF
j_gene: TRBJ1-2
v_gene: TRBV20-1
d_gene: TRBD1
abundance: few

CDR3nt: TGTGCCAGCAGTGGGCCTAGCTCCCATGAGCAGTTCTTC
CDR3aa: CASSGPSSHEQFF
j_gene: TRBJ2-1
v_gene: TRBV6-1
d_gene: NA
abundance: many

CDR3nt: TGTGCCAGCTCACCTGGGTTAGAAGGTGAGCAGTTCTTC
CDR3aa: CASSPGLEGEQFF
j_gene: TRBJ2-1
v_gene: TRBV18
d_gene: NA
abundance: many

CDR3nt: TGCAGCGTTGAAGCTCTTTTCCACCCCCAATCCGGCTATGGCTACACCTTC
CDR3aa: CSVEALFHPQSGYGYTF
j_gene: TRBJ1-2
v_gene: TRBV29-1
d_gene: NA
abundance: few

CDR3nt: TGTGCCAGCAGTGAATGGGACAACCAAGAGACCCAGTACTTC
CDR3aa: CASSEWDNQETQYF
j_gene: TRBJ2-5
v_gene: TRBV6-1
d_gene: NA
abundance: many

CDR3nt: TGTGCCTGGACCAACGGGGGGGGCACTGAGGCTTTCTTT
CDR3aa: CAWTNGGGTEAFF
j_gene: TRBJ1-1
v_gene: TRBV30
d_gene: NA
abundance: NA

CDR3nt: TGTGCCAGCAGTTTATGGAGGGAAAGCAATCAGCCCCAGCATTTT
CDR3aa: CASSLWRESNQPQHF
j_gene: TRBJ1-5
v_gene: TRBV28
d_gene: NA
abundance: many

CDR3nt: TGTGCCAGCAGCCAAAACCGACAGGGGTGGGAGCAGTACTTC
CDR3aa: CASSQNRQGWEQYF
j_gene: TRBJ2-7
v_gene: TRBV2
d_gene: TRBD1
abundance: many

CDR3nt: TGTGCCAGCAGTTGGGGTAACAGGTACTCAAGAGGCTATGGCTACACCTTC
CDR3aa: CASSWGNRYSRGYGYTF
j_gene: TRBJ1-2
v_gene: TRBV28
d_gene: NA
abundance: many